This TCR beta chain was recovered during a study of blood T cell repertoires in COVID-19. Whole-study context: Acute and convalescent COVID-19 specimens originated in the United States, Italy and Spain. From T cells, B-cell-depleted T cells, or PBMCs came the material, which was cDNA or gDNA.

Germline CDR1 reads SGHNT; CDR2 reads YYREEE (reference sequence). The CDR3 consists of 15 residues. J was trimmed by 5 bases and V by 4 bases; bases with no gene match: 11. Original methodology: Using reference gene primer amplification, nucleated cell counts were estimated. Assay: immunoSEQ multiplex PCR; the TCRdb copy retains only in-frame clones and omits some. V, J and clone size are those of that table, while D and trimming were read from the DNA. The repertoire consists of roughly 180,000 clones, with around 86% occurring once and the leading ten covering approximately 8%. This TCR was recovered from a man aged 55 to 70 with acute or convalescent COVID-19. Sequencing was performed on peripheral blood. This chain connects TRBV5-4 to TRBJ1-1, with TRBD1 identical over 7 bases. CDR3 region: CASSTPTTGRTEAFF. The DNA for the CDR3 is TGTGCCAGCAGCACGCCCACGACAGGGAGGACTGAAGCTTTCTTT.